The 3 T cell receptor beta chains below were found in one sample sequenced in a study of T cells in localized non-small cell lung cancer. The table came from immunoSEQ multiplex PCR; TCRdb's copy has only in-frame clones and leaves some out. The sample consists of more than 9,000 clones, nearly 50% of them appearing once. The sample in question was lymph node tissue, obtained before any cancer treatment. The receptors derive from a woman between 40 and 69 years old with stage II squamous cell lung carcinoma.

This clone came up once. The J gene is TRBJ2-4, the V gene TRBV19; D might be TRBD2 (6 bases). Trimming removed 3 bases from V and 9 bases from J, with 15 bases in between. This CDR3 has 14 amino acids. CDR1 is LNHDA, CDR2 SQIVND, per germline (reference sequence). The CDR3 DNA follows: TGTGCCAGTAGTATCGCGGGACTCACGGGCATTCAGTACTTC. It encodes CASSIAGLTGIQYF.

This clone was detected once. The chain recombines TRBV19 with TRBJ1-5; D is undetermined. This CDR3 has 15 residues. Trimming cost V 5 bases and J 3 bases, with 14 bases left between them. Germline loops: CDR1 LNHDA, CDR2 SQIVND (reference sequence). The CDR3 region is CASSPESRANQPQHF. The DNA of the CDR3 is TGTGCCAGTAGTCCTGAATCAAGAGCCAATCAGCCCCAGCATTTT.

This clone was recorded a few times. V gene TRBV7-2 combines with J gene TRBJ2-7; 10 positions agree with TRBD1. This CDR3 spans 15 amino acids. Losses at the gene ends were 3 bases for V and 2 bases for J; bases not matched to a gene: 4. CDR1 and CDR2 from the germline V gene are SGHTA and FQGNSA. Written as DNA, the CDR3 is TGTGCCAGCAGCTTGACCGGGACAGGGGCCTACGAGCAGTACTTC. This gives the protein CASSLTGTGAYEQYF.